This T cell receptor (beta chain) was sequenced in a study of cytomegalovirus exposure and HLA in healthy donors. Study-level points and caveats: A previous analysis found most TCR beta V segments productive roughly 87% or roughly 30% of the time. It was approximately 150 TCR beta chains that were listed as cytomegalovirus-associated.

It was with 60 Vbeta and 13 Jbeta primers that the PCR ran. Profiling relied on immunoSEQ multiplex PCR, and the TCRdb table lists in-frame clones only, not all of them. The table shows 150,000 to 200,000 clones, with around 82% occurring only once. Germline CDR1 reads SEHNR; CDR2 reads FQNEAQ (reference sequence). Between the trimmed V and J ends, which lost 11 bases and 4 bases, there was a span of 11 bases. The CDR3 is 11 amino acids. Regarding this clone: Antigen: not known.

This sequence joins TRBV7-9 and TRBJ1-2, with a tentative D call TRBD1 (6 bases). The sequenced sample consisted of PBMCs. The sequence was collected from a boy younger than 18 in good health and CMV-seronegative. The chain's CDR3 is CAFRTAYGYTF. In nucleotides, the CDR3 is TGTGCCTTCCGGACAGCCTATGGCTACACCTTC.